Following are 24 T cell receptor beta chains from one sample sequenced in a study of T cells in Graves' hyperthyroidism and ophthalmopathy. Using RNA transcripts as the source, TCR beta CDR3 regions were amplified. Using the HTBI primer set, a first-round RT-PCR was run on the TCR CDR3. TCRdb re-called the multiplex PCR reads with MiXCR, one entry per CDR3 protein. Here the sample spans about 380,000 distinct CDR3 sequences, 13% being singletons. The sequencing input was blood. Receptors originate from a man aged 25-45 years with Graves' hyperthyroidism that later progressed to Graves' ophthalmopathy.

The chain employs TRBV30 and TRBJ2-7, with 8 bases aligning to TRBD1. V trimming: 1 base; J trimming: 4 bases; junction bases outside the gene matches: 9. CDR3 length: 15 amino acids. Germline V lookup: CDR1 GTSNPN, CDR2 SVGIG (reference sequence). The CDR3 protein is CAWSAQGATIYEQYF. For the CDR3, the DNA is TGTGCCTGGAGTGCCCAGGGGGCGACAATATACGAGCAGTACTTC.

This clonotype was recorded a few times. This chain joins TRBV7-8 and TRBJ1-6; D ambiguous. There are 15 residues in the CDR3. CDR1 and CDR2 from the germline V gene are SGHVS and FQNEAQ. V was shortened by 1 base and J by 7 bases, with 11 bases between the two germline ends. The CDR3 bases are TGTGCCAGCAGCTTAGAGTACAGCATAAATTCACCCCTCCACTTT. As protein: CASSLEYSINSPLHF.

This clonotype has a single count. This sequence joins TRBV10-3 and TRBJ2-3; D uncertain. This CDR3 is 12 amino acids long. Germline V gives CDR1 ENHRY, CDR2 SYGVKD. The V end was cut by 4 bases, the J end by 1 base, with 3 bases between. In nucleotides, the CDR3 is TGTGCCATCAGTGCGGGCACAGATACGCAGTATTTT. Its translation is CAISAGTDTQYF.

The V and J genes are TRBV6-2 or TRBV6-3 and TRBJ2-2, with D perhaps being TRBD1 or TRBD2 (5 bases each). Germline V gives CDR1 MNHEY, CDR2 SVGEGT. V lost 7 bases and J 7 bases, leaving 13 bases between the germline ends. This CDR3 spans 13 amino acids. Here the CDR3 DNA reads TGTGCCAGCAAAGCGAGGGGCTACGGGGAGCTGTTTTTT. Protein: CASKARGYGELFF.

This clonotype was seen once. Relative to the germline gene, one junction end is altered; a read error may explain this. V and J are TRBV5-5 and TRBJ2-5; D is unclear. CDR1 is SGHKS, CDR2 YYEKEE, per germline (reference sequence). The CDR3 has 11 residues. The CDR3 DNA reads as TGTGCCGGCAGCTTTGGCGAGACCCAGTACTTC. This encodes CAGSFGETQYF. Supplemented by reference TRBV5-5 and TRBJ2-5, the full variable domain reads DAGVTQSPTHLIKTRGQQVTLRCSPISGHKSVSWYQQVLGQGPQFIFQYYEKEERGRGNFPDRFSARQFPNYSSELNVNALLLGDSALYLCAGSFGETQYFGPGTRLLVL.

This clonotype has at least ten counts. The chain is built from TRBV30 and TRBJ1-6, with no clear D. The germline gives CDR1 GTSNPN, CDR2 SVGIG (reference sequence). The V end was cut by 0 bases, the J end by 5 bases, with 5 bases between. The CDR3 spans 13 residues. CDR3 region: CAWSVLDNSPLHF. The CDR3 region has the DNA TGTGCCTGGAGTGTACTTGATAATTCACCCCTCCACTTT. The full variable domain, its missing parts supplied by reference TRBV30 and TRBJ1-6, is SQTIHQWPATLVQPVGSPLSLECTVEGTSNPNLYWYRQAAGRGLQLLFYSVGIGQISSEVPQNLSASRPQDRQFILSSKKLLLSDSGFYLCAWSVLDNSPLHFGNGTRLTVT.

In its sample, this clonotype was seen a few times. This CDR3 fails to terminate in the conserved phenylalanine or tryptophan, so it likely reflects a read error. The gene calls are TRBV6-1 and TRBJ1-4; D may be TRBD1 (5 bases). Trimming stripped 5 bases from V and 5 bases from J, with 15 bases between. The CDR3 sequence is 15 residues long. Germline V gene data show CDR1 as MNHNS and CDR2 as SASEGT. CDR3 DNA: TGTGCCAGCAGTCGAACCGGGACCTTAAATGAAAAACTGTTTCTT. Translation gives CASSRTGTLNEKLFL.

This clonotype was recorded at least ten times. The chain uses TRBV27 and TRBJ1-2; D is perhaps TRBD1 (5 bases). This CDR3 comprises 13 residues. Per the germline V gene, CDR1 is MNHEY and CDR2 is SMNVEV (reference sequence). The germline V and J ends were trimmed by 8 bases and 5 bases, with 15 bases remaining between them. The CDR3 reads CASGPTAFYGYTF. The CDR3 DNA follows: TGTGCCAGCGGTCCGACAGCCTTTTATGGCTACACCTTC.

The chain combines TRBV30 with TRBJ1-6; 7 positions match TRBD1. V was clipped by 6 bases and J by 4 bases; unmatched bases: 3. Germline-derived CDR1 and CDR2 are GTSNPN and SVGIG (reference sequence). The CDR3 sequence is 13 residues long. The CDR3 loop reads CACTGEYNSPLHF. The CDR3 DNA reads TGTGCCTGCACAGGGGAATATAATTCACCCCTCCACTTT.

This clonotype has at least ten counts. V and J are TRBV11-2 and TRBJ1-2, with D tentatively TRBD1 (6 bases). The V end lost 1 base, the J end lost 2 bases, and 11 bases lay between the germline ends. There are 15 residues in the CDR3. The germline CDR1 and CDR2 sequences are SGHAT and FQNNGV. Here the CDR3 reads CASSLGGRGNYGYTF. The CDR3 DNA follows: TGTGCCAGCAGCTTAGGAGGGAGGGGGAACTATGGCTACACCTTC.

There are a few counts of this clonotype. This chain connects TRBV30 to TRBJ2-7; D unresolved. Germline V CDR1 and CDR2: GTSNPN, SVGIG (reference sequence). The CDR3 sequence is 12 residues long. V lost 2 bases and J lost 3, with 8 bases in between. CDR3 DNA sequence: TGTGCCTGGAGTCAGACCAGCTACGAGCAGTACTTC. As protein: CAWSQTSYEQYF.

This clonotype was picked up a small number of times. CDR3 region: CASSEPASNQPQHF. Here the CDR3 DNA reads TGTGCCAGCAGTGAACCGGCCAGCAATCAGCCCCAGCATTTT. The V call is TRBV11-2, the J call TRBJ1-5; D is undetermined. V was clipped by 6 bases and J by 1 base, with 10 bases between them. In germline, CDR1 is SGHAT, CDR2 FQNNGV. The CDR3 spans 14 residues.

The V and J genes are TRBV6-1 and TRBJ1-4; 9 nucleotides agree with TRBD1. This CDR3 spans 18 amino acids. Germline CDR1 MNHNS, CDR2 SASEGT. After removal of 5 bases from V and 8 bases from J, the junction contained 18 bases not matched to a gene. CDR3 sequence: CASSTQGAGSGVAEKLFF. For the CDR3, the DNA is TGTGCCAGCAGTACACAGGGGGCTGGGAGCGGAGTCGCGGAAAAACTGTTTTTT.

J is TRBJ2-5 and V is TRBV5-4, with D possibly TRBD1 on 5 matching bases. The CDR3 covers 15 residues. The ends were cut back, 1 base at V and 0 bases at J, with 10 bases in the middle. CDR1 is SGHNT and CDR2 is YYREEE in the germline V gene (reference sequence). The CDR3 region has the DNA TGTGCCAGCAGCTTGCCAACAGGCGACCAAGAGACCCAGTACTTC. This translates into CASSLPTGDQETQYF.

J is TRBJ2-7 and V is TRBV7-9, with no clear D. This CDR3 region has 14 residues. The germline V gene has CDR1 SEHNR and CDR2 FQNEAQ (reference sequence). V was shortened by 1 base and J by 0 bases, with 7 bases between the two germline ends. CDR3 nucleotide sequence: TGTGCCAGCAGCTTAGGGTCTCGCTCCTACGAGCAGTACTTC. Its translation is CASSLGSRSYEQYF.

This chain joins TRBV24-1 and TRBJ2-2, with TRBD1 as a possible D gene (6 bases). This CDR3 comprises 15 residues. The V gene lost 4 bases and the J gene lost 3 bases, with 11 bases spanning the gap. Germline V lookup: CDR1 KGHDR, CDR2 SFDVKD. Here the CDR3 DNA reads TGTGCCACCAGTGACCGGGACAAAGACACCGGGGAGCTGTTTTTT. It codes for CATSDRDKDTGELFF.

Many counts were recorded for this clonotype. This chain uses TRBV24-1 with TRBJ2-3; TRBD1 matches at 8 bases. The CDR3 has 15 amino acids. J gave up 8 bases and V 3 bases, and 9 bases lay outside the gene matches. CDR1 KGHDR and CDR2 SFDVKD come from the germline V gene. CDR3 sequence (DNA): TGTGCCACCAGTGATCTGGGGACAGGCCGGGGTACGCAGTATTTT. Amino acids: CATSDLGTGRGTQYF.

This clonotype was observed many times. The chain joins TRBV12-5 to TRBJ1-5, with D possibly matching TRBD1 (6 bases). Germline CDR1 reads LGHNT; CDR2 reads FRNRAP. The CDR3 totals 15 residues. V lost 10 bases and J 1 base, leaving 17 bases between the germline ends. The CDR3 loop is CATTRQEGSNQPQHF. The CDR3 nucleotides read TGTGCTACCACCCGACAGGAGGGGAGCAATCAGCCCCAGCATTTT.

This clonotype has a count of ten or more. This chain links TRBV12-3 or TRBV12-4 with TRBJ2-1, with D possibly called TRBD1 or TRBD2 (5 bases each). CDR3 size: 15 residues. V dropped 1 base and J dropped 8 bases, with 15 bases sitting between them. The CDR3 loop reads CASSLGDRRGYEQFF. CDR3 nucleotides: TGTGCCAGCAGTTTAGGGGACCGTAGGGGCTATGAGCAGTTCTTC.

This chain links TRBV10-3 with TRBJ2-2, with a tentative D call TRBD2 (5 bases). V was pared by 4 bases and J by 0 bases, with 12 bases between. The CDR3 has 16 residues. The germline V gene has CDR1 ENHRY and CDR2 SYGVKD. This CDR3 is CAISGGGAANTGELFF. As DNA, the CDR3 is TGTGCCATCAGTGGAGGAGGAGCTGCGAACACCGGGGAGCTGTTTTTT.

This clonotype was recorded at least ten times. V usage is TRBV11-3 and J usage is TRBJ2-5, with unresolved D. The length of the CDR3 is 14 residues. Germline lookup yields CDR1 SGHNT and CDR2 YENEEA. V lost 0 bases and J lost 6, with 11 bases in between. The CDR3 region is CASSLDRNPKTQYF. The CDR3 bases are TGTGCCAGCAGCTTAGACAGGAATCCGAAGACCCAGTACTTC.

This clonotype was observed a handful of times. The chain has TRBV10-2 and TRBJ1-3, with a possible D match to TRBD1 (6 bases). The germline V and J ends were trimmed by 4 bases and 0 bases, with 10 bases remaining between them. The CDR3 has 15 amino acids. The germline gives CDR1 WSHSY, CDR2 SAAADI. The CDR3 spells CASSGDTGSGNTIYF. As DNA, the CDR3 is TGCGCCAGCAGTGGGGACACTGGCTCTGGAAACACCATATATTTT.

In this sample, this clonotype turned up many times. V gene TRBV7-8 combines with J gene TRBJ1-5; 9 nucleotides match TRBD1. From germline, CDR1 is SGHVS and CDR2 FQNEAQ. After removal of 5 bases from V and 0 bases from J, the junction contained 5 bases not matched to a gene. This CDR3 has 16 amino acids. CDR3 bases: TGTGCCAGCAGCCCACAGGGGGCCGATAGCAATCAGCCCCAGCATTTT. As protein: CASSPQGADSNQPQHF.

In its sample, this clonotype was seen many times. The gene calls are TRBV12-3 or TRBV12-4 and TRBJ1-2; unclear D gene. This CDR3 spans 12 amino acids. Trimming shortened V by 9 bases and J by 3 bases, and 11 bases separated the two germline ends. The CDR3 DNA follows: TGTGCCAGTCGCAACGCGTACTATGGCTACACCTTC. Protein product: CASRNAYYGYTF.